This TCR beta chain was sequenced for a study of neurological immune-mediated disorders. Points from the study as a whole: Expanded clones shared no CDR3 amino acid sequences across subjects, suggesting private repertoires in all groups. The highest TCR clonal expansion occurred in HTLV-1-associated myelopathy; multiple sclerosis fell below healthy controls.

5'RACE employing 10-nucleotide random UMIs yielded the cDNA. Using its own MiXCR run on the 5' RACE reads, TCRdb lists one record per CDR3 protein. In the table there are about 69,000 distinct CDR3 sequences, about 4% of which are singletons. Libraries used 2 million unsorted PBMCs kept frozen in RNAlater. Remarks on this clonotype: What it binds is unknown.

The CDR3 runs 17 residues. Germline loops: CDR1 SGHDN, CDR2 FVKESK. V shed 4 bases, J shed 5 bases, and the junction held 9 bases outside the gene matches. This rearrangement joins TRBV14 to TRBJ1-4; TRBD1 agrees at 11 bases. What was sequenced was PBMCs. The TCR originated in a man aged 30 to 45 with multiple sclerosis. CDR3 sequence reads: CASSPRDRGSPNEKLFF. The CDR3 coding sequence is TGTGCCAGCAGCCCCCGGGACAGGGGGTCCCCCAATGAAAAACTGTTTTTT.